This TCR beta chain was sequenced during a study of OX40 agonist ivuxolimab in advanced cancers. At the level of the study: Every 2 weeks, ivuxolimab was infused into the patients intravenously at between 0.01 and 10 mg/kg.

The table came from immunoSEQ multiplex PCR; TCRdb's copy has only in-frame clones and leaves some out. Among approximately 68,000 clones listed, around nine tenths were seen once. V dropped 5 bases and J dropped 1; count of bases not matched to a gene: 13. Per germline, CDR1 MDHEN and CDR2 SYDVKM. This CDR3 has 19 amino acids. Whole-study results and caveats: Certain nonresponding patients likewise had low normalized T-cell clonal expansion. The investigators did not determine what antigen specificity the expanded peripheral T cells had. By week 6 at 0.1 to 3.0 mg/kg, blood CD4+ and CD8+ T cells had expanded clonally.

This clone has only one observation. The antigen is not known. The source was CD4+ or CD8+ T cells sorted from blood, collected in a trial of the OX40 agonist ivuxolimab. The J gene is TRBJ2-5, the V gene TRBV28; 13 bases fit TRBD2. The sequence was obtained from an adult with an advanced solid tumor such as melanoma, head and neck, liver or kidney cancer. Here the CDR3 reads CASSPTPGTSGDFQETQYF. The CDR3 DNA reads TGTGCCAGCAGTCCAACCCCCGGGACTAGCGGGGACTTCCAAGAGACCCAGTACTTC.